This TCR beta chain stems from a study of Ad26.COV2.S vaccination and SARS-CoV-2 variants. Stated treatment: roughly 19 received Ad26.COV2.S at low or high dose, single or two shots; five or six received placebo; per-sample allocation not given. Day 63 following the first vaccine or placebo injection was when the samples were taken. Trimming stripped 2 bases from V and 2 bases from J, with 1 base between. CDR3 size: 11 residues. Germline lookup yields CDR1 DFQATT and CDR2 SNEGSKA (reference sequence). Findings and caveats of the study: The authors reported substantial breadth in spike-specific CD8+ and CD4+ T cell responses after vaccination.

This clone has only a few counts. Its antigen is not identified. The data were produced by immunoSEQ multiplex PCR, yet TCRdb's version contains in-frame clones alone and is incomplete. The repertoire has about 440,000 clones, around 91% of them found once; the top ten carry around 4.5%. Sample: peripheral blood, taken in a trial of Ad26.COV2.S vaccine versus placebo. The chain is built from TRBV20-1 and TRBJ1-3; D is unresolved. This sequence originates from a person between 18 and 65 years old who received the Ad26.COV2.S COVID-19 vaccine or a placebo. The CDR3 DNA sequence: TGCAGTGCTAGAACTGGAAACACCATATATTTT. This sequence encodes CSARTGNTIYF.